This is a list of T cell receptor beta chains from one sample in a study of shared T cell receptors in the human thymus. Assay: immunoSEQ multiplex PCR; the TCRdb copy retains only in-frame clones and omits some. This sample carries hundreds of thousands of clones, over 90% of them seen once, and the ten largest clones take roughly 0.02%. Sequencing input: thymocytes. The receptor set was obtained from a human donor. Each CDR3 is given without its conserved first and last residue. Each record gives: clone size, V gene, J gene, CDR3 protein. Clone size is not always given. Where it is, it says once, few, many or a class for expanded clones.

>.|TRBV27|TRBJ2-7
ASSLGLAGGAYEQY
>.|TRBV14|TRBJ2-1
ASSPSTLAVSLNEQF
>.|TRBV7-8|TRBJ2-7
ASSSSAGVSYEQY
>.|TRBV6-5|TRBJ1-1
ASSYYGTGLTEAF
>.|TRBV5-1|TRBJ1-1
ASSLRGQNTEAF
>.|TRBV6-1|TRBJ2-3
ASRRTGIDTQY
>.|TRBV16|TRBJ1-2
ASSQSTGVNGYT
>few|TRBV25-1|TRBJ2-1
ASSDRVEQF
>.|TRBV9|TRBJ1-2
ASSLQGVYGYT
>.|TRBV29-1|TRBJ2-7
SVECGQNPYEQY
>.|TRBV25-1|TRBJ1-2
ASSEQGAGGYT
>.|TRBV5-8|TRBJ1-1
ASSLRQGQSNTEAF
>.|TRBV7-2|TRBJ1-5
ASSLSRPWQGYSNQPQH
>.|TRBV4-3|TRBJ2-1
ASSQGEPRISGSSYNEQF
>.|TRBV4-3|TRBJ2-5
ASSQDEASGRQETQY
>.|TRBV29-1|TRBJ1-2
SVERLPGGFLGGYT
>.|TRBV14|TRBJ2-7
ASSQDSGGSGYEQY
>.|TRBV5-6|TRBJ1-5
ASSHTGSSNQPQH
>.|TRBV11-1|TRBJ2-5
ASSWGLAGGPETQY
>.|TRBV27|TRBJ1-1
EGRASEAF
>once|TRBV7-8|TRBJ1-1
ASSRRTGGAGTEAF
>.|TRBV27|TRBJ1-2
ASSQRHGVGRGYT
>.|TRBV7-3|TRBJ2-5
ASSLTYGNGRFQETQY
>.|TRBV15|TRBJ2-7
ATSRELASGREYEQY
>.|TRBV28|TRBJ2-4
ASRRGDSLQRGIQY
>.|TRBV5-4|TRBJ2-7
ASSLDPSSYEQY
>.|TRBV11-1|TRBJ2-2
ASSLWPRGQDNTGELF
>.|TRBV5-1|TRBJ2-3
ASSLARLADSTDTQY
>.|TRBV30|TRBJ2-1
AWSVQIAGALGEQF
>.|TRBV28|TRBJ2-2
ASSLQDRGSFPWPTGELF
>.|TRBV11-2|TRBJ1-1
ASSSRGGTARLNTEAF
>.|TRBV28|TRBJ2-7
ASSQKTSGIVGFYEQY
>.|TRBV11-3|TRBJ2-5
ASSFGGQVSQETQY
>.|TRBV5-1|TRBJ2-3
ASSKANRDGEVCTQY
>.|TRBV7-2|TRBJ2-6
ASSLSWIIRGSGANVLT
>few|TRBV27|TRBJ1-5
ASSPTMVWWNQPQH
>.|TRBV5-6|TRBJ2-7
ASSLVQGRTDYPYEQY
>.|TRBV27|TRBJ1-1
ASSSKTGLRTEAF
>.|TRBV6-1|TRBJ2-5
ASSEARTSGETQY
>.|TRBV18|TRBJ2-7
ASSQGSLPPYEQY
>.|TRBV6-5|TRBJ1-2
ASSSGTGGAYGYT
>.|TRBV18|TRBJ2-5
ASSPQVAFEETQY
>.|TRBV5-1|TRBJ2-7
ATPRTGLPHSKDEQY
>.|TRBV27|TRBJ2-7
ASAGLAGVYEQY
>.|TRBV15|TRBJ2-7
ATSAGQGIPYEQY
>.|TRBV28|TRBJ2-7
ASSLGPTSGSHEQY